Presented here are 28 T cell receptor beta chains from one specimen sequenced in a study of blood T cell repertoires in COVID-19. The method was immunoSEQ multiplex PCR; TCRdb's version includes in-frame clones alone and lacks a portion of them. Of 250,000 to 350,000 clones listed, more than 70% are singletons. The sequenced material came from PBMCs or T cells enriched from blood (not recorded which). These receptors originate from a woman in her thirties who had recovered from COVID-19.

Worth noting for this clone: Other nucleotide sequences in the sample specify the same CDR3. The chain is built from TRBV7-9 and TRBJ1-1; TRBD1 matches at 9 bases. Trimming removed 6 bases from V and 1 base from J; junction bases left unmatched: 3. The CDR3 consists of 14 residues. Germline V gives CDR1 SEHNR, CDR2 FQNEAQ (reference sequence). The CDR3 protein is CASSLGQGNTEAFF. The CDR3 DNA reads as TGTGCCAGCAGTTTGGGACAGGGGAACACTGAAGCTTTCTTT.

This chain links TRBV7-3 with TRBJ2-3, with D unresolved. Per the germline V gene, CDR1 is SGHTA and CDR2 is FQGTGA. This CDR3 region has 13 residues. The V end lost 5 bases, the J end lost 4 bases, and 10 bases lay between the germline ends. The CDR3 here is CASSPENSDTQYF. CDR3 nucleotides: TGTGCCAGCAGCCCCGAGAATTCAGATACGCAGTATTTT. Full variable domain (remainder filled in from reference TRBV7-3 and TRBJ2-3): GAGVSQTPSNKVTEKGKYVELRCDPISGHTALYWYRQSLGQGPEFLIYFQGTGAADDSGLPNDRFFAVRPEGSVSTLKIQRTERGDSAVYLCASSPENSDTQYFGPGTRLTVL.

CDR3 region: CASRQGAHQPQHF. The DNA for the CDR3 is TGTGCCAGTAGACAGGGGGCGCACCAGCCCCAGCATTTT. The V call is TRBV19, the J call TRBJ1-5; 9 bases align to TRBD1. Germline CDR1 LNHDA, CDR2 SQIVND (reference sequence). The CDR3 contains 13 residues. The V segment lost 6 bases and the J segment 7 bases; nucleotides outside the gene matches: 4.

The J gene is TRBJ1-3, the V gene TRBV6-6; 7 bases line up with TRBD1. The CDR3 is made up of 16 amino acids. V was pared by 5 bases and J by 3 bases, with 10 bases of the junction left unmatched. Germline V gene sequence: CDR1 MNHNY, CDR2 SVGAGI (reference sequence). In DNA form, the CDR3 reads TGTGCCAGCAGTAGACGCCGGGACAGCGGTGGAAACACCATATATTTT. It codes for CASSRRRDSGGNTIYF.

Here the CDR3 reads CASSPATGGRWDEQFF. In DNA, the CDR3 is TGTGCCAGCTCACCAGCGACGGGGGGGCGTTGGGATGAGCAGTTCTTC. The chain has TRBV18 and TRBJ2-1, with 8 bases matching TRBD2. The CDR3 loop spans 16 amino acids. CDR1 KGHSH and CDR2 LQKENI come from the germline V gene. The J segment lost 8 bases and the V segment lost 2 bases, leaving 11 bases of the junction unmatched.

This clone showed up just a few times. The chain links TRBV6-5 to TRBJ1-5; 8 nucleotides align to TRBD1. With 6 bases clipped from V and 4 bases from J, the junction kept 5 bases outside the gene matches. Germline V gene sequence: CDR1 MNHEY, CDR2 SVGAGI. This CDR3 spans 14 amino acids. The CDR3 DNA follows: TGTGCCAGCAGGCAGACAGGGGAGAATCAGCCCCAGCATTTT. Amino acid sequence: CASRQTGENQPQHF.

The chain carries TRBV5-1 and TRBJ2-1; unclear D gene. The CDR3 consists of 15 residues. V lost 1 base and J 0 bases, leaving 8 bases between the germline ends. Germline assignment: CDR1 SGHRS and CDR2 YFSETQ. The CDR3: CASSLRVRSYNEQFF. The CDR3 coding sequence is TGCGCCAGCAGCTTGCGGGTTCGCTCCTACAATGAGCAGTTCTTC.

The rearrangement joins TRBV29-1 to TRBJ1-2; 10 bases align to TRBD1. The CDR3 extends over 13 amino acids. Germline V gene lookup returns CDR1 SQVTM and CDR2 ANQGSEA. V shed 7 bases, J shed 1 base, and the junction held 3 bases outside the gene matches. This CDR3 is CSGGTGVNYGYTF. DNA of the CDR3: TGCAGCGGAGGGACAGGGGTTAACTATGGCTACACCTTC. The whole variable domain, remainder taken from reference TRBV29-1 and TRBJ1-2, is SAVISQKPSRDICQRGTSLTIQCQVDSQVTMMFWYRQQPGQSLTLIATANQGSEATYESGFVIDKFPISRPNLTFSTLTVSNMSPEDSSIYLCSGGTGVNYGYTFGSGTRLTVV.

This chain connects TRBV6-7 to TRBJ2-2, with D tentatively TRBD1 (7 bases). TRBV6-7 is flagged as an ORF with uncertain function. CDR3 length: 16 amino acids. Trimming left V 5 bases short and J 0 bases short, with 13 bases between. The CDR3: CASSRGDRSNTGELFF. In DNA form, the CDR3 reads TGTGCCAGCAGTCGCGGGGACAGATCGAACACCGGGGAGCTGTTTTTT.

V usage is TRBV5-4 and J usage is TRBJ1-3, with TRBD1 matching 12 bases. J gave up 8 bases and V 4 bases, and 16 bases lay outside the gene matches. Germline V gives CDR1 SGHNT, CDR2 YYREEE (reference sequence). The CDR3 spans 18 residues. The CDR3 loop reads CASSGGTGGAGRKDTIYF. In nucleotides, the CDR3 is TGTGCCAGCAGCGGCGGGACAGGGGGCGCTGGAAGGAAGGACACCATATATTTT.

This clone was found once. The chain links TRBV18 to TRBJ2-3; 11 positions match TRBD1. Germline assignment: CDR1 KGHSH and CDR2 LQKENI. Unmatched junction bases numbered 5, after V lost 3 bases and J lost 3 bases. The CDR3 is 16 amino acids. CDR3 bases: TGTGCCAGCTCACCCAGGACAGGGGGCGCGACAGATACGCAGTATTTT. Protein sequence: CASSPRTGGATDTQYF.

The chain carries TRBV5-5 and TRBJ2-3; D call uncertain. CDR1 is SGHKS, CDR2 YYEKEE, per germline (reference sequence). Trimming took 3 bases from V and 2 from J, leaving 4 bases between them. CDR3 length: 12 residues. The CDR3 nucleotides read TGTGCCAGCAGCTCCTTCACAGATACGCAGTATTTT. It yields the protein CASSSFTDTQYF.

The rearrangement uses TRBV7-3 and TRBJ1-1; 7 bases match TRBD1. The CDR3 covers 14 residues. The J segment lost 6 bases and the V segment lost 5 bases, leaving 9 bases of the junction unmatched. Germline loops: CDR1 SGHTA, CDR2 FQGTGA. CDR3 amino acids: CASSLQGPPSEAFF. The CDR3 DNA sequence: TGTGCCAGCAGCCTACAGGGGCCCCCTTCTGAAGCTTTCTTT.

This clone showed up just once. The chain couples TRBV5-4 to TRBJ2-2; a weak D match, TRBD2 (7 bases). The V end was cut by 3 bases, the J end by 5 bases, with 14 bases between. Germline CDR1 is SGHNT and CDR2 is YYREEE (reference sequence). This CDR3 has 15 amino acids. The CDR3 region is CASSSAGEGTGELFF. The CDR3 bases are TGTGCCAGCAGCTCCGCAGGGGAGGGGACCGGGGAGCTGTTTTTT.

The DNA of the CDR3 is TGTGCCAGCAGTTACGGTGGACAGGGGGTCGGAAACACCATATATTTT. Amino acids: CASSYGGQGVGNTIYF. V and J are TRBV6-5 and TRBJ1-3; 10 bases map to TRBD1. CDR1 MNHEY and CDR2 SVGAGI come from the germline V gene. The CDR3 covers 16 residues. V lost 2 bases, J lost 4 bases, and 5 bases stayed unmatched.

V and J are TRBV2 and TRBJ2-7; 11 bases map to TRBD1. The CDR3 consists of 13 residues. V lost 6 bases to trimming and J lost 7 bases; unmatched junction nucleotides: 5. Germline CDR1 SNHLY, CDR2 FYNNEI. CDR3 DNA sequence: TGTGCCAGCAGACGGGGACAGGGGGAAGAGCAGTACTTC. This sequence encodes CASRRGQGEEQYF.

The chain uses TRBV27 and TRBJ1-2; D unclear. The germline gives CDR1 MNHEY, CDR2 SMNVEV (reference sequence). V was trimmed by 0 bases and J by 5 bases, leaving 10 bases between them. The length of the CDR3 is 14 residues. This chain's CDR3 is CASSLSGQRYGYTF. The CDR3 DNA follows: TGTGCCAGCAGTTTATCCGGCCAGCGGTATGGCTACACCTTC.

This sequence joins TRBV5-1 and TRBJ2-7; 8 nucleotides match TRBD1. Germline V gene sequence: CDR1 SGHRS, CDR2 YFSETQ. The length of the CDR3 is 15 residues. V shed 0 bases, J shed 3 bases, and the junction held 5 bases outside the gene matches. This chain's CDR3 is CASSLVLDRVYEQYF. The CDR3 nucleotides are TGCGCCAGCAGCTTGGTTTTGGACAGGGTCTACGAGCAGTACTTC. Full variable domain (missing parts from reference TRBV5-1 and TRBJ2-7): KAGVTQTPRYLIKTRGQQVTLSCSPISGHRSVSWYQQTPGQGLQFLFEYFSETQRNKGNFPGRFSGRQFSNSRSEMNVSTLELGDSALYLCASSLVLDRVYEQYFGPGTRLTVT.

Worth noting for this clone: Other nucleotide sequences in the sample specify the same CDR3. The chain is built from TRBV14 and TRBJ1-1; D is perhaps TRBD1 (6 bases). The CDR3 is 13 amino acids. The V gene lost 3 bases and the J gene lost 1 base, with 6 bases spanning the gap. Germline V lookup: CDR1 SGHDN, CDR2 FVKESK. The CDR3 region is CASSQDRNTEAFF. DNA of the CDR3: TGTGCCAGCAGCCAGGACAGGAACACTGAAGCTTTCTTT.

This chain links TRBV10-3 with TRBJ1-1; 8 nucleotides line up with TRBD1. V dropped 6 bases and J dropped 5; count of bases not matched to a gene: 8. The V gene's germline CDR1 is ENHRY and CDR2 SYGVKD. The CDR3 runs 14 residues. CDR3 region: CAISQDREGTEAFF. CDR3 DNA: TGTGCCATCAGCCAGGACAGGGAGGGGACTGAAGCTTTCTTT.

This clone was found once. V gene TRBV10-2 combines with J gene TRBJ2-5, with TRBD2 matching over 9 bases. Per germline, CDR1 WSHSY and CDR2 SAAADI. J gave up 3 bases and V 4 bases, and 0 bases lay outside the gene matches. The CDR3 runs 13 residues. DNA for the CDR3: TGCGCCAGCAGTGGCGGGGGGGAAGAGACCCAGTACTTC. Translating it yields CASSGGGEETQYF.

The rearrangement uses TRBV6-5 and TRBJ2-1; possibly TRBD1 for D (5 bases). Per germline, CDR1 MNHEY and CDR2 SVGAGI. V lost 6 bases and J lost 8, with 17 bases in between. The length of the CDR3 is 14 residues. The CDR3 region is CASRDQGTSDEQFF. CDR3 DNA sequence: TGTGCCAGCAGAGACCAGGGTACATCGGATGAGCAGTTCTTC.

The chain is built from TRBV4-3 and TRBJ1-3; 9 bases agree with TRBD1. The V gene's germline CDR1 is LGHNA and CDR2 YSLEER. The CDR3 length is 16 residues. The V gene end was trimmed by 4 bases and the J gene end by 6 bases; junction bases not matched to a gene: 10. The CDR3 DNA follows: TGCGCCAGCAGCCCGGACTTGACAGGGGGTGAAAACACCATATATTTT. It codes for CASSPDLTGGENTIYF.

The gene calls are TRBV2 and TRBJ1-6, with 7 positions matching TRBD1. Germline values: CDR1 SNHLY, CDR2 FYNNEI. V lost 6 bases to trimming and J lost 4 bases; unmatched junction nucleotides: 6. This CDR3 is built from 15 residues. CDR3 in DNA: TGTGCCAGCAGAGAGGGACAGTTTTATAATTCACCCCTCCACTTT. It yields the protein CASREGQFYNSPLHF.

The V call is TRBV19, the J call TRBJ2-2, with D uncertain. Trimming shortened V by 3 bases and J by 2 bases, and 10 bases separated the two germline ends. CDR1 LNHDA and CDR2 SQIVND come from the germline V gene (reference sequence). The CDR3 spans 15 residues. This CDR3 is CASSIVGPNTGELFF. CDR3 DNA: TGTGCCAGTAGTATTGTTGGGCCAAACACCGGGGAGCTGTTTTTT.

The V and J genes are TRBV30 and TRBJ1-1; 7 nucleotides match TRBD1. CDR1 is GTSNPN, CDR2 SVGIG, per germline (reference sequence). CDR3 length: 12 amino acids. The ends lost 2 bases at V and 12 bases at J; junction bases unmatched: 9. CDR3 residues: CAWSRGGPSPFF. CDR3 coding DNA: TGTGCCTGGAGTCGAGGGGGCCCATCGCCTTTCTTT. Using reference TRBV30 and TRBJ1-1 for the parts outside the CDR3, the full variable domain is SQTIHQWPATLVQPVGSPLSLECTVEGTSNPNLYWYRQAAGRGLQLLFYSVGIGQISSEVPQNLSASRPQDRQFILSSKKLLLSDSGFYLCAWSRGGPSPFFGQGTRLTVV.

The chain recombines TRBV7-9 with TRBJ1-1, with TRBD1 as a possible D gene (5 bases). The CDR3 sequence is 15 residues long. Trimming pared 1 base from V and 1 base from J, leaving 10 bases between. The germline gives CDR1 SEHNR, CDR2 FQNEAQ (reference sequence). The CDR3, as DNA: TGTGCCAGCAGCTTAGAGGGGCAATGGAACACTGAAGCTTTCTTT. The encoded protein is CASSLEGQWNTEAFF. Based on the CDR3 plus reference TRBV7-9 and TRBJ1-1, the full variable domain is DTGVSQNPRHKITKRGQNVTFRCDPISEHNRLYWYRQTLGQGPEFLTYFQNEAQLEKSRLLSDRFSAERPKGSFSTLEIQRTEQGDSAMYLCASSLEGQWNTEAFFGQGTRLTVV.

V usage is TRBV2 and J usage is TRBJ1-4, with D possibly TRBD1 on 6 matching bases. Trimming removed 7 bases from V and 7 bases from J, with 31 bases in between. The CDR3 runs to 19 residues. Germline-derived CDR1 and CDR2 are SNHLY and FYNNEI. The DNA of the CDR3 is TGTGCCAGCACTCCCGGGGAAATGGGACAAGGCATCCCCGGTGAAAAACTGTTTTTT. Encoded protein: CASTPGEMGQGIPGEKLFF.